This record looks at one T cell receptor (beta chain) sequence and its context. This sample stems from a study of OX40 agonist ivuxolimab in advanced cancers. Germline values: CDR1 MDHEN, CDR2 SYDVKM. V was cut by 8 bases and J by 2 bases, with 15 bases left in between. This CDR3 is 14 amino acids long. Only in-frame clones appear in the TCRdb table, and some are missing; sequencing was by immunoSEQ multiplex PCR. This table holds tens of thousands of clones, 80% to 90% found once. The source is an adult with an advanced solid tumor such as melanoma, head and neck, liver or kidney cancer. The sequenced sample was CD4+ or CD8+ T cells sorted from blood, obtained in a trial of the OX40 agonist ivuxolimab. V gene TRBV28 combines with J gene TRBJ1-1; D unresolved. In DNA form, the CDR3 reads TGTGCCAGCGGCGGGGAGGGAGGTAACACTGAAGCTTTCTTT. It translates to CASGGEGGNTEAFF.